This TCR beta chain emerged from a study of spatial heterogeneity in lung cancer. The time point is: sample taken at primary tumor resection. The sequenced material consisted of unsorted whole RNA from tumor, nontumor lung or frozen PBMC. A total of some 70 untreated early-stage non-small cell lung cancer patients served as donors. Looked up from germline, CDR1 is LNHDA and CDR2 is SQIVND (reference sequence). The V and J ends lost 1 base and 6 bases respectively, with 12 bases between them. CDR3 length equals 15 residues. By frequency in the sample, this clonotype is medium-sized. In TCRdb, the 5' RACE reads were re-called with MiXCR into one record per CDR3 protein. Counted here are about 11,000 distinct CDR3 sequences, around 3.6% occurring once; the ten biggest clones make up approximately 8%.

This chain joins TRBV19 and TRBJ2-2, with D possibly being TRBD2 (6 bases). Sequencing used normal lung tissue next to the tumor, obtained at surgery. This clonotype was obtained from a male donor with early-stage non-small cell lung cancer. The CDR3 DNA reads TGTGCCAGTAGTATAGGTCGACTAGAGTCCGGGGAGCTGTTTTTT. Encoded protein: CASSIGRLESGELFF.